One sample yielded the 18 T cell receptor beta chains listed below, sequenced in a study of blood T cell repertoires in COVID-19. Sequencing was performed with immunoSEQ multiplex PCR; in TCRdb, only in-frame clones are kept and a portion is missing. Counted here are tens of thousands of clones, around 85% occurring once; the ten biggest clones make up roughly 18%. Sequenced: peripheral blood. Receptors originate from a woman aged 55-75 years with COVID-19, enrolled during active disease.

The rearrangement joins TRBV5-1 to TRBJ1-1; D unclear. The CDR3 is 15 amino acids. Germline V lookup: CDR1 SGHRS, CDR2 YFSETQ. Trimming removed 7 bases at V and 1 base at J, with 17 bases between. CDR3 sequence reads: CASHPIATANTEAFF. For the CDR3, the DNA is TGCGCCAGCCACCCCATTGCCACAGCGAACACTGAAGCTTTCTTT.

The count of this clone is one. The chain joins TRBV6-6 to TRBJ2-7; tentatively, D is TRBD1 (6 bases). The germline gives CDR1 MNHNY, CDR2 SVGAGI (reference sequence). The CDR3 is 15 amino acids. The V and J ends lost 5 bases and 0 bases respectively, with 14 bases between them. In nucleotides, the CDR3 is TGTGCCAGCAGTCCGACGGACAGTAGCTCCTACGAGCAGTACTTC. Translation: CASSPTDSSSYEQYF.

The V and J genes are TRBV3-1 (or the pseudogene TRBV3-2) and TRBJ2-5; 13 bases align to TRBD2. Germline V gene sequence: CDR1 LGHDT, CDR2 YNNKEL (reference sequence). The CDR3 is 15 amino acids. Trimming removed 6 bases from V and 2 bases from J; junction bases left unmatched: 3. CDR3 protein: CASRRLAGGQETQYF. CDR3 coding DNA: TGTGCCAGCAGACGACTAGCGGGGGGACAAGAGACCCAGTACTTC.

The chain has TRBV29-1 and TRBJ2-5, with D perhaps matching TRBD2 (7 bases). The CDR3 is 15 amino acids. Per the germline V gene, CDR1 is SQVTM and CDR2 is ANQGSEA. Trimming shortened V by 7 bases and J by 5 bases, and 23 bases separated the two germline ends. The DNA for the CDR3 is TGCAGCGCCACCCCGAGGGGGGGCCTTGGGGAGACCCAGTACTTC. Its protein is CSATPRGGLGETQYF.

V and J are TRBV5-1 and TRBJ2-5; 9 bases map to TRBD1. Germline CDR1 and CDR2: SGHRS and YFSETQ. The CDR3 has 15 residues. V lost 0 bases, J lost 4 bases, and 4 bases stayed unmatched. The CDR3 region has the DNA TGCGCCAGCAGCTTGGCCACGGGACAGGGAGAGACCCAGTACTTC. It yields the protein CASSLATGQGETQYF.

This clone was counted a single time. The V call is TRBV7-9, the J call TRBJ1-3; D gene unclear. Germline values: CDR1 SEHNR, CDR2 FQNEAQ (reference sequence). The V end lost 4 bases, the J end lost 2 bases, and 3 bases lay between the germline ends. CDR3 length: 12 residues. CDR3 in DNA: TGTGCCAGCAGCTCCGCTGGAAACACCATATATTTT. It codes for CASSSAGNTIYF.

V usage is TRBV12-3 or TRBV12-4 and J usage is TRBJ2-1; the D gene is possibly TRBD2 (5 bases). This CDR3 region has 13 residues. Trimming stripped 3 bases from V and 8 bases from J, with 11 bases between. The CDR3 coding sequence is TGTGCCAGCAGTTTTCGGGGTGGGGATGAGCAGTTCTTC. Translating it yields CASSFRGGDEQFF.

The chain couples TRBV29-1 to TRBJ1-1, with a possible D match to TRBD1 (5 bases). Germline values: CDR1 SQVTM, CDR2 ANQGSEA. The CDR3 runs to 12 residues. Trimming cost V 7 bases and J 0 bases, with 9 bases left between them. CDR3 DNA: TGCAGCGGTCAGACAGTGAACACTGAAGCTTTCTTT. It translates to CSGQTVNTEAFF.

This rearrangement joins TRBV9 to TRBJ2-5; D ambiguous. V lost 3 bases, J lost 0 bases, and 9 bases lay in between. Germline V gene sequence: CDR1 SGDLS, CDR2 YYNGEE. The CDR3 is 14 amino acids. The CDR3 spells CASSALPYQETQYF. The CDR3 nucleotides read TGTGCCAGCAGCGCCCTACCGTACCAAGAGACCCAGTACTTC.

The chain uses TRBV3-1 (or the pseudogene TRBV3-2) and TRBJ1-3; 9 nucleotides line up with TRBD1. Per germline, CDR1 LGHDT and CDR2 YNNKEL (reference sequence). CDR3 length: 14 amino acids. The V gene end was trimmed by 9 bases and the J gene end by 3 bases; junction bases not matched to a gene: 6. CDR3 bases: TGTGCCAGTACAAAGACAGGGGGTGGAAACACCATATATTTT. Translation: CASTKTGGGNTIYF.

The chain uses TRBV7-2 and TRBJ1-2; 8 bases agree with TRBD1. V shed 4 bases, J shed 4 bases, and the junction held 8 bases outside the gene matches. The germline V gene encodes CDR1 SGHTA and CDR2 FQGNSA. CDR3 length: 15 residues. CDR3 residues: CASSSPGTGRYGYTF. The CDR3 DNA reads TGTGCCAGCAGCTCTCCTGGGACAGGACGCTATGGCTACACCTTC.

The V and J genes are TRBV18 and TRBJ2-7; tentatively, D is TRBD2 (7 bases). The germline CDR1 and CDR2 sequences are KGHSH and LQKENI. V shed 2 bases and J shed 3 bases, with 11 bases lying between them. This CDR3 is built from 14 residues. The CDR3 loop is CASSPTGGVYEQYF. CDR3 bases: TGTGCCAGCTCACCAACGGGGGGCGTCTACGAGCAGTACTTC. Full variable domain (missing parts from reference TRBV18 and TRBJ2-7): NAGVMQNPRHLVRRRGQEARLRCSPMKGHSHVYWYRQLPEEGLKFMVYLQKENIIDESGMPKERFSAEFPKEGPSILRIQQVVRGDSAAYFCASSPTGGVYEQYFGPGTRLTVT.

This chain joins TRBV30 and TRBJ2-5, with D tentatively TRBD2 (5 bases). Germline CDR1 and CDR2: GTSNPN and SVGIG (reference sequence). Trimming stripped 2 bases from V and 4 bases from J, with 17 bases between. This CDR3 spans 15 amino acids. Written as DNA, the CDR3 is TGTGCCTGGAGTCTAGGTGGCGGGTTGGTAGAGACCCAGTACTTC. This gives the protein CAWSLGGGLVETQYF. Together with reference TRBV30 and TRBJ2-5, the CDR3 gives the full variable domain: SQTIHQWPATLVQPVGSPLSLECTVEGTSNPNLYWYRQAAGRGLQLLFYSVGIGQISSEVPQNLSASRPQDRQFILSSKKLLLSDSGFYLCAWSLGGGLVETQYFGPGTRLLVL.

This chain links TRBV27 with TRBJ1-1, with TRBD1 as a possible D gene (5 bases). V gave up 7 bases and J gave up 3 bases, with 18 bases separating them. The CDR3 contains 15 residues. The germline gives CDR1 MNHEY, CDR2 SMNVEV (reference sequence). The DNA for the CDR3 is TGTGCCAGCAAACAGGTAGATACTCTTCACACTGAAGCTTTCTTT. Its translation: CASKQVDTLHTEAFF.

The rearrangement uses TRBV5-1 and TRBJ1-2; TRBD1 matches at 7 bases. The CDR3 totals 13 residues. Germline CDR1 SGHRS, CDR2 YFSETQ. J gave up 2 bases and V 4 bases, and 2 bases lay outside the gene matches. The CDR3 bases are TGCGCCAGCAGCCCAGGGGGGAACTATGGCTACACCTTC. Amino acids: CASSPGGNYGYTF.

The chain recombines TRBV3-1 (or the pseudogene TRBV3-2) with TRBJ2-5; possibly TRBD2 for D (6 bases). Germline assignment: CDR1 LGHDT and CDR2 YNNKEL (reference sequence). The CDR3 runs to 17 residues. The V end lost 1 base, the J end lost 0 bases, and 15 bases lay between the germline ends. The CDR3 sequence: CASSQAGGRVDQETQYF. The CDR3 coding sequence is TGTGCCAGCAGCCAAGCCGGGGGACGGGTCGACCAAGAGACCCAGTACTTC.

The chain combines TRBV24-1 with TRBJ2-1, with 12 bases aligning to TRBD2. J gave up 7 bases and V 7 bases, and 4 bases lay outside the gene matches. Germline CDR1 is KGHDR and CDR2 is SFDVKD. CDR3 length: 14 residues. CDR3 nucleotides: TGTGCCACCAGGCCCGGGACTAGCGGGAATGAGCAGTTCTTC. The encoded protein is CATRPGTSGNEQFF.

The gene calls are TRBV19 and TRBJ1-5; no definite D call. Trimming took 5 bases from V and 9 from J, leaving 8 bases between them. There are 11 residues in the CDR3. Germline V gene sequence: CDR1 LNHDA, CDR2 SQIVND (reference sequence). This CDR3 reads CASSYSGPQHF. The CDR3 region has the DNA TGTGCCAGTAGTTATTCGGGGCCCCAGCATTTT.